This TCR beta chain was obtained from a study of cytomegalovirus exposure and HLA in healthy donors. Looking at the study overall: HLA-typed donors contributed 65 million to 85 million unique TCRs, which were held in an early data release. When fewer than 500 donors were genotyped, approximately 80% of them were found to fall in the Caucasian-associated ancestry cluster.

The CDR3 has 15 amino acids. Trimming stripped 1 base from V and 3 bases from J, with 16 bases between. The germline V gene has CDR1 SQVTM and CDR2 ANQGSEA. Comment on this clone: The antigen remains unidentified.

General study results and limits: With further analysis later on, most CMV-associated TCR beta chains appeared HLA-restricted. Cytomegalovirus-associated TCR beta chains were listed, numbering 150 to 200.

Primers for the PCR totalled 60 Vbeta and 13 Jbeta. Here immunoSEQ multiplex PCR was the method, and the copy in TCRdb shows in-frame clones only, minus some. The sample carries 70,000 to 100,000 clones, 60% to 80% recorded once. The V gene is TRBV29-1, the J gene TRBJ2-7; the D gene is possibly TRBD2 (7 bases). Sequenced input: PBMCs. The TCR comes from a woman aged 50 to 65 in good health and CMV-seropositive. CDR3 in amino acids: CSVEVPLGGGYEQYF. Written as DNA, the CDR3 is TGCAGCGTTGAAGTTCCCCTGGGAGGGGGCTACGAGCAGTACTTC.